Listed here are 13 T cell receptor beta chains from one sample, sequenced in a study of blood T cell repertoires in COVID-19. Using immunoSEQ multiplex PCR, the repertoire was profiled, and TCRdb retains in-frame clones only, with some absent. Here the sample spans some 260,000 clones, just over 90% being singletons. Material: PBMCs or T cells enriched from blood (not recorded which). The source is a woman younger than 30 who had recovered from COVID-19.

This chain's CDR3 is CASSIGGAGRGHYEQYF. The DNA for the CDR3 is TGTGCCAGTAGTATAGGAGGGGCCGGCAGGGGGCACTACGAGCAGTACTTC. The V call is TRBV19, the J call TRBJ2-7; 8 positions match TRBD1. The CDR3 spans 17 residues. Per the germline V gene, CDR1 is LNHDA and CDR2 is SQIVND (reference sequence). With 1 base clipped from V and 3 bases from J, the junction kept 11 bases outside the gene matches.

The V call is TRBV4-2, the J call TRBJ2-4, with 8 bases fitting TRBD1. Germline V lookup: CDR1 LGHNA, CDR2 YNFKEQ. V shed 1 base, J shed 5 bases, and the junction held 10 bases outside the gene matches. The CDR3 length is 17 residues. The CDR3 sequence is CASSQASGGAFENIQYF. The DNA of the CDR3 is TGTGCCAGCAGCCAAGCTTCAGGGGGCGCTTTTGAAAACATTCAGTACTTC.

This clone was picked up one time. The same CDR3 is also encoded by other DNA sequences in this sample. The J gene is TRBJ1-3, the V gene TRBV2, with D unresolved. CDR1 is SNHLY and CDR2 is FYNNEI in the germline V gene. This CDR3 has 11 residues. V shed 6 bases and J shed 2 bases, with 2 bases lying between them. The CDR3 here is CASSAGNTIYF. The CDR3 bases are TGTGCCAGCAGCGCTGGAAACACCATATATTTT.

V is TRBV18 and J is TRBJ2-7; 12 bases line up with TRBD1. V dropped 2 bases and J dropped 4; count of bases not matched to a gene: 3. Germline CDR1 is KGHSH and CDR2 is LQKENI. The CDR3 is 15 residues long. CDR3 sequence: CASSPMGQGAYEQYF. CDR3 sequence (DNA): TGTGCCAGCTCACCAATGGGACAGGGGGCTTACGAGCAGTACTTC.

The chain links TRBV4-1 to TRBJ2-7; 16 bases are shared with TRBD2. Germline trimming cut 4 bases from V and 4 bases from J; bases unmatched to any gene: 4. The CDR3 length is 16 residues. Germline lookup yields CDR1 MGHRA and CDR2 YSYEKL. The CDR3, as DNA: TGCGCCAGCAGCCCGGGGACTAGCGGGAGGGTATACGAGCAGTACTTC. This sequence encodes CASSPGTSGRVYEQYF.

This chain links TRBV7-6 with TRBJ1-5, with D tentatively TRBD1 (6 bases). The V end lost 5 bases, the J end lost 9 bases, and 14 bases lay between the germline ends. Per germline, CDR1 SGHVS and CDR2 FNYEAQ. This CDR3 has 13 residues. CDR3 DNA: TGTGCCAGCAGCGCGACAGGTACGGGGCCCCAGCATTTT. Its protein product is CASSATGTGPQHF.

V usage is TRBV9 and J usage is TRBJ1-6, with 10 bases lining up with TRBD1. J was trimmed by 6 bases and V by 3 bases; bases with no gene match: 6. The V gene's germline CDR1 is SGDLS and CDR2 YYNGEE. The CDR3 spans 16 residues. CDR3 protein: CASSAGQGFGNSPLHF. CDR3 in DNA: TGTGCCAGCAGCGCGGGACAGGGGTTCGGTAATTCACCCCTCCACTTT.

J is TRBJ2-3 and V is TRBV7-3; 8 bases fit TRBD2. Germline V CDR1 and CDR2: SGHTA, FQGTGA. This CDR3 comprises 18 residues. The V and J ends lost 2 bases and 3 bases, in that order; junction bases with no gene match: 13. The CDR3 nucleotides read TGTGCCAGCAGCTTAGTAGCAATCCGGGAGGGCCGAACAGATACGCAGTATTTT. This translates into CASSLVAIREGRTDTQYF.

This clone was observed a handful of times. The CDR3 DNA sequence: TGTGCCAGCAGCTTGGGGGAGGGGCTGCGCAATCAGCCCCAGCATTTT. Translating it yields CASSLGEGLRNQPQHF. The chain employs TRBV5-8 and TRBJ1-5; the D gene is possibly TRBD1 (5 bases). CDR1 SGHTS and CDR2 YDEGEE come from the germline V gene. V was cut by 0 bases and J by 2 bases, with 12 bases left in between. The CDR3 is 16 amino acids.

V gene TRBV5-4 combines with J gene TRBJ1-1, with TRBD1 identical over 9 bases. The ends lost 2 bases at V and 0 bases at J; junction bases unmatched: 5. Germline V gives CDR1 SGHNT, CDR2 YYREEE (reference sequence). The CDR3 is made up of 16 amino acids. CDR3 bases: TGTGCCAGCAGCTTCGTACAGGGGGCCGTGAACACTGAAGCTTTCTTT. It specifies CASSFVQGAVNTEAFF.

CDR3 in amino acids: CSASTSGFTDTQYF. CDR3 DNA: TGCAGTGCTAGTACTAGCGGATTCACAGATACGCAGTATTTT. This chain joins TRBV20-1 and TRBJ2-3, with 8 bases lining up with TRBD2. Losses at the gene ends were 3 bases for V and 2 bases for J; bases not matched to a gene: 4. This CDR3 has 14 residues. Germline V gene sequence: CDR1 DFQATT, CDR2 SNEGSKA (reference sequence).

This chain uses TRBV4-1 with TRBJ2-7; 8 bases are shared with TRBD2. V gave up 0 bases and J gave up 3 bases; unmatched junction bases: 7. Germline-derived CDR1 and CDR2 are MGHRA and YSYEKL. This CDR3 contains 16 residues. As DNA, the CDR3 is TGCGCCAGCAGCCAAGATACGAGCGGGAGAGGCTACGAGCAGTACTTC. As protein: CASSQDTSGRGYEQYF.

This chain links TRBV15 with TRBJ2-3, with D hard to call. Germline-derived CDR1 and CDR2 are LNHNV and YYDKDF (reference sequence). V gave up 5 bases and J gave up 6 bases, with 9 bases separating them. This CDR3 contains 12 residues. The CDR3 reads CATSPYLDTQYF. The CDR3 DNA follows: TGTGCCACCAGCCCCTACCTCGATACGCAGTATTTT.